In this sample, the clone carrying this T cell receptor (beta chain) turned up a few times. Its specificity is unknown. This specimen belongs to a study of T cell responses to AZD1222 COVID-19 vaccine. Clones were sequenced by immunoSEQ multiplex PCR, and TCRdb holds only the in-frame ones, with some missing. The sample has tens of thousands of clones, about 88% seen once. Points from the study as a whole: There were mostly white British donors and more females than males, and clonal diversity was possibly underestimated. Repertoires were sampled only after the peak T cell response.

The CDR3 is 14 residues long. V lost 5 bases, J lost 6 bases, and 7 bases stayed unmatched. Germline V lookup: CDR1 SGHRS, CDR2 YFSETQ. The sequencing used peripheral blood, collected on day 0 of AZD1222 vaccination. The sequence came from an adult in good health. J is TRBJ2-7 and V is TRBV5-1, with 11 bases identical to TRBD2. The CDR3 is CASRFLAGGGEQYF. The CDR3 nucleotides are TGCGCCAGCAGATTCCTAGCGGGAGGAGGCGAGCAGTACTTC.